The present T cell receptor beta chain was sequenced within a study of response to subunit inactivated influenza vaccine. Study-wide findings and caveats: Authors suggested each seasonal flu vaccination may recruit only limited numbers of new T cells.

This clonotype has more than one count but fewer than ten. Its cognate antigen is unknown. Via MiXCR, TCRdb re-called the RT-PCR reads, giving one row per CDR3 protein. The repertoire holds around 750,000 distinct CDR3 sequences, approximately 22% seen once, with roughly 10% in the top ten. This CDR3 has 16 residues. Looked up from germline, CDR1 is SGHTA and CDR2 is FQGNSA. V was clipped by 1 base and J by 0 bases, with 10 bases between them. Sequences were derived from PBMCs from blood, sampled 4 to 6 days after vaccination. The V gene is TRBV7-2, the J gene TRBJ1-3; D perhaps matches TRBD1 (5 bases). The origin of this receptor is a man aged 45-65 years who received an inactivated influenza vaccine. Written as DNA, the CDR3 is TGTGCCAGCAGCTTAGGGGGACCGAGCTCTGGAAACACCATATATTTT. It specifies CASSLGGPSSGNTIYF.